This TCR beta chain emerged from a study of blood T cell repertoires in COVID-19. Profiling relied on immunoSEQ multiplex PCR, and the TCRdb table lists in-frame clones only, not all of them. The sample contains some 220,000 clones, around 84% of which appear only once. Germline loops: CDR1 SGHRS, CDR2 YFSETQ. This CDR3 region has 16 residues. V shed 5 bases and J 2 bases; nucleotides not matched to a gene: 11. The source material was peripheral blood. This clonotype originated in a man aged 45-65 years with active or convalescent COVID-19. The rearrangement joins TRBV5-1 to TRBJ1-1; 8 positions match TRBD1. DNA for the CDR3: TGCGCCAGCAGTTACCGGACAGGGTCGCGAAACACTGAAGCTTTCTTT. Translation: CASSYRTGSRNTEAFF.